Below, one T cell receptor beta chain is given with its context. The source of the sample is a study of blood T cell repertoires in COVID-19. Overall study context: Sites across the United States, Italy and Spain contributed samples from acute and convalescent COVID-19. T cells, B-cell-depleted T cells, or PBMCs provided the cDNA or gDNA that served as material.

Study processing details: From reference gene primer amplification, estimates of nucleated cell counts were derived. Clones were sequenced by immunoSEQ multiplex PCR, and TCRdb holds only the in-frame ones, with some missing. Clonal size and the V and J genes are those of that table, whereas D and trimming came from the DNA. This sample has 100,000 to 110,000 clones, with around 85% found just once. Per the germline V gene, CDR1 is SGHRS and CDR2 is YFSETQ. The CDR3 extends over 15 amino acids. Losses at the gene ends were 2 bases for V and 0 bases for J; bases not matched to a gene: 3. The receptor was isolated from a human donor in a cohort sampled during active COVID-19. Specimen: peripheral blood. The chain uses TRBV5-1 and TRBJ2-7, with 9 positions matching TRBD2. CDR3 region: CASSFLAGPSYEQYF. The CDR3 DNA follows: TGCGCCAGCAGCTTCCTAGCGGGGCCCTCCTACGAGCAGTACTTC. Drawing the rest from reference TRBV5-1 and TRBJ2-7, the complete variable domain is KAGVTQTPRYLIKTRGQQVTLSCSPISGHRSVSWYQQTPGQGLQFLFEYFSETQRNKGNFPGRFSGRQFSNSRSEMNVSTLELGDSALYLCASSFLAGPSYEQYFGPGTRLTVT.